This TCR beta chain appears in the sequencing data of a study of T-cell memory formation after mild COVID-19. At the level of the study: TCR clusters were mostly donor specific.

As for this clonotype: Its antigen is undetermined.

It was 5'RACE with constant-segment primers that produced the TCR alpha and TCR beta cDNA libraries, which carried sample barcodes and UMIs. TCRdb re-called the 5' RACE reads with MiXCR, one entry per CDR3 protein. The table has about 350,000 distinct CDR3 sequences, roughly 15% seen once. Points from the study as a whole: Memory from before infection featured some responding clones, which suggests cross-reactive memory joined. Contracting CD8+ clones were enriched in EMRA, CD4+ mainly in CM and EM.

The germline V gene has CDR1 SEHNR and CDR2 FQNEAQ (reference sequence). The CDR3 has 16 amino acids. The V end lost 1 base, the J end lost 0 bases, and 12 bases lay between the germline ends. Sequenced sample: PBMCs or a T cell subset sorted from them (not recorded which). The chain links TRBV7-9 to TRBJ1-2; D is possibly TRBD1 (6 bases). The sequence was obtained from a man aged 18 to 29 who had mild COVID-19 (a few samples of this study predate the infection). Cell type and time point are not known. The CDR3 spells CASSLGGTTANYGYTF. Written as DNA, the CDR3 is TGTGCCAGCAGCTTAGGTGGGACAACCGCTAACTATGGCTACACCTTC.